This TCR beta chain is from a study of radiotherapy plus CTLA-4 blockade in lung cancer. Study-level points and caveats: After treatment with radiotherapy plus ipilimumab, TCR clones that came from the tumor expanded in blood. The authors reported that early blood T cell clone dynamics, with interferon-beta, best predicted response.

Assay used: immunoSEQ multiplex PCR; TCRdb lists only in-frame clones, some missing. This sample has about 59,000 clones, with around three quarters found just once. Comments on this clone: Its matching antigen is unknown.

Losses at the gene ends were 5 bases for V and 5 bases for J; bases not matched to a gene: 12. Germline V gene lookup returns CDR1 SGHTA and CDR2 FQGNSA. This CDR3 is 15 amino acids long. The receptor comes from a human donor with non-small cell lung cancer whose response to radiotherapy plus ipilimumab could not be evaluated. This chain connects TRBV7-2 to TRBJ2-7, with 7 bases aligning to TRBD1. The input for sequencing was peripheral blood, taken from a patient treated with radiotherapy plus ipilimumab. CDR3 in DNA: TGTGCCAGCAGCGTAGGACAGGTTGGTCGGGACGAGCAGTACTTC. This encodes CASSVGQVGRDEQYF.